The source of this T cell receptor beta chain is a study of T-cell memory formation after mild COVID-19. Study-level background: TCR clusters were mostly confined to one donor each. Study-level findings and limits: Researchers found some responding clones in pre-infection memory, a sign that cross-reactive memory joined.

In the case of this clonotype: Its cognate antigen is unknown.

5'RACE, which relied on constant-segment primers, yielded TCR alpha and TCR beta cDNA libraries carrying sample barcodes and UMIs. TCRdb ran MiXCR on the 5' RACE reads and lists one entry per CDR3 protein. The data hold under 400,000 distinct CDR3 sequences, with approximately 29% observed a single time. Germline-derived CDR1 and CDR2 are SGHNT and YYREEE (reference sequence). This CDR3 has 14 amino acids. The chain is built from TRBV5-4 and TRBJ2-2, with D perhaps assigned TRBD1 or TRBD2 (5 bases each). The sequencing sample was made of PBMCs or a T cell subset sorted from them (not recorded which). The TCR sequence derives from an adult woman who had mild COVID-19 (a few samples of this study predate the infection). Cell type and time point are not known. This chain's CDR3 is CVVSTGPNTGELFF. In DNA form, the CDR3 reads TGTGTCGTCAGTACGGGGCCGAACACCGGGGAGCTGTTTTTT. Full variable domain (missing parts from reference TRBV5-4 and TRBJ2-2): ETGVTQSPTHLIKTRGQQVTLRCSSQSGHNTVSWYQQALGQGPQFIFQYYREEENGRGNFPPRFSGLQFPNYSSELNVNALELDDSALYLCVVSTGPNTGELFFGEGSRLTVL.